A single sample gave rise to the 9 T cell receptor beta chains below, sequenced in a study of blood T cell repertoires in COVID-19. Some clones are missing from TCRdb's copy, which holds only in-frame ones; the method was immunoSEQ multiplex PCR. The sample has 93,000 or so clones, 87% seen once. Material for sequencing was peripheral blood. These receptors were obtained from a man between 45 and 60 years old in a cohort sampled during active COVID-19.

J is TRBJ2-2 and V is TRBV7-2, with TRBD2 identical over 10 bases. The CDR3 loop spans 17 amino acids. Germline CDR1 SGHTA, CDR2 FQGNSA. After removal of 1 base from V and 6 bases from J, the junction contained 8 bases not matched to a gene. The CDR3 DNA follows: TGTGCCAGCAGCTTAGAAAGCGGGGGGGCCTCGTCCGGGGAGCTGTTTTTT. As protein: CASSLESGGASSGELFF.

This clone was counted a single time. Here the CDR3 reads CASSLTSGGDTQYF. Here the CDR3 DNA reads TGTGCCAGCAGCTTAACTAGCGGGGGTGATACGCAGTATTTT. The chain combines TRBV7-8 with TRBJ2-3, with 11 bases fitting TRBD2. V dropped 2 bases and J dropped 6; count of bases not matched to a gene: 1. CDR1 and CDR2 from the germline V gene are SGHVS and FQNEAQ. This CDR3 contains 14 residues.

This chain connects TRBV5-4 to TRBJ2-1, with 9 bases lining up with TRBD2. J was trimmed by 5 bases and V by 2 bases; bases with no gene match: 2. This CDR3 is 14 amino acids long. CDR1 SGHNT and CDR2 YYREEE come from the germline V gene (reference sequence). The DNA for the CDR3 is TGTGCCAGCAGCTTCGCGGGGGGGAACAATGAGCAGTTCTTC. As protein: CASSFAGGNNEQFF.

J is TRBJ2-1 and V is TRBV6-2 or TRBV6-3, with TRBD2 matching over 11 bases. V trimming: 0 bases; J trimming: 9 bases; junction bases outside the gene matches: 10. The germline V gene encodes CDR1 MNHEY and CDR2 SVGEGT. The CDR3 sequence is 17 residues long. CDR3 loop: CASSYSKLAGEPGEQFF. The CDR3 DNA sequence: TGTGCCAGCAGTTACTCCAAACTAGCGGGGGAGCCCGGTGAGCAGTTCTTC.

Notes on this clone: In the same sample, other DNA sequences code for this CDR3. The rearrangement uses TRBV27 and TRBJ2-7; the match to TRBD1 covers 10 bases. The germline gives CDR1 MNHEY, CDR2 SMNVEV (reference sequence). This CDR3 is built from 15 residues. Trimming removed 2 bases from V and 5 bases from J; junction bases left unmatched: 6. Here the CDR3 DNA reads TGTGCCAGCAGTTTAAGAGGGACAGGGGTCGACGAGCAGTACTTC. Encoded protein: CASSLRGTGVDEQYF.

This chain joins TRBV19 and TRBJ2-3, with 8 nucleotides matching TRBD2. The CDR3 totals 14 residues. Trimming took 6 bases from V and 4 from J; bases not matched to a gene: 6. From germline, CDR1 is LNHDA and CDR2 SQIVND (reference sequence). The CDR3: CASSPGGRADTQYF. CDR3 DNA sequence: TGTGCCAGTAGCCCGGGGGGGCGGGCAGATACGCAGTATTTT.

The rearrangement links TRBV6-5 to TRBJ1-2; a weak D match, TRBD1 (6 bases). CDR1 is MNHEY and CDR2 is SVGAGI in the germline V gene. Between the trimmed V and J ends, which lost 8 bases and 5 bases, there was a span of 18 bases. CDR3 size: 14 residues. CDR3 amino acids: CASGSAGAGYGYTF. The CDR3 nucleotides are TGTGCCAGCGGCTCCGCAGGGGCAGGATATGGCTACACCTTC.

The V gene is TRBV19, the J gene TRBJ2-1, with a possible D match to TRBD1 (6 bases). The CDR3 is 14 amino acids. CDR1 is LNHDA and CDR2 is SQIVND in the germline V gene (reference sequence). With 2 bases removed from V and 1 base from J, the gap between germline ends came to 6 bases. The CDR3 here is CASSIRGSYNEQFF. The CDR3 DNA is TGTGCCAGTAGTATAAGGGGGTCCTACAATGAGCAGTTCTTC. Using reference TRBV19 and TRBJ2-1 for the parts outside the CDR3, the full variable domain is DGGITQSPKYLFRKEGQNVTLSCEQNLNHDAMYWYRQDPGQGLRLIYYSQIVNDFQKGDIAEGYSVSREKKESFPLTVTSAQKNPTAFYLCASSIRGSYNEQFFGPGTRLTVL.

The rearrangement links TRBV4-2 to TRBJ1-2; 7 nucleotides agree with TRBD1. Germline CDR1 reads LGHNA; CDR2 reads YNFKEQ. V dropped 1 base and J dropped 0; count of bases not matched to a gene: 8. The CDR3 has 17 residues. The CDR3 sequence: CASSQVGQGVSNYGYTF. For the CDR3, the DNA is TGTGCCAGCAGCCAAGTAGGTCAGGGGGTTTCTAACTATGGCTACACCTTC.